This TCR beta chain was sequenced for a study of T cells in Graves' hyperthyroidism and ophthalmopathy. TCR beta CDR3 sequences were amplified from RNA transcripts. An initial round of RT-PCR targeting the TCR CDR3 relied on the HTBI primer set. TCRdb analysed the multiplex PCR reads with MiXCR anew, one entry per CDR3 protein. The sample yields roughly 500,000 distinct CDR3 sequences, around 24% seen once. CDR3 length: 13 amino acids. The V gene's germline CDR1 is MNHNS and CDR2 SASEGT. As regards this clonotype: The antigen is unknown. This may be a read error: a much more frequent sequence differs by one nucleotide.

It was uncontrolled infection, other autoimmune disease, pregnancy or lactation that excluded patients. Regarding the study as a whole: Most thyroid clonotypes expanded above 0.001 appeared in blood too. Stable hyperthyroidism and ophthalmopathy were separated using 13 V-J signatures.

Sequencing input: blood. The gene calls are TRBV6-1 and TRBJ2-3, with D tentatively TRBD2 (6 bases). The receptor was isolated from a woman in her 30s with Graves' ophthalmopathy. The CDR3 DNA reads TGTGCCAGCAATGAAAGCGGACTACGAACGCAGTATTTT. It translates to CASNESGLRTQYF.